Below are 14 T cell receptor beta chains sequenced from a single sample in a study of blood T cells in healthy people across ages (dated by TCRdb to the mid-2010s). Libraries were built with 5' RACE. The sequencer listed for this sample is Illumina HiSeq 2500. A second PCR of about 6 to 12 cycles was run with a J-beta primer mix and a sample-barcoded 5' primer. TCRdb cleaned the public reads at Q25 with fastp, built clones with MiXCR and kept in-frame beta chains. Rows with one shared CDR3 protein collapse into an entry with the most common genes and DNA. For this sample there are approximately 780,000 distinct CDR3 sequences; under 30% appear just once. The biggest ten clones account for around 3% of the sample. The sample was also reused in another study, on T cells of mothers and their children.

The material sequenced was blood. Receptors were obtained from a boy aged 5 to 17 in good health.

The chain joins TRBV4-2 to TRBJ2-1; 10 nucleotides agree with TRBD1. CDR1 and CDR2 from the germline V gene are LGHNA and YNFKEQ. The CDR3 is made up of 19 amino acids. Unmatched junction bases numbered 12, after V lost 4 bases and J lost 0 bases. The DNA of the CDR3 is TGTGCCAGCAGCCTCACAGGACAGGGGGTATTCGTCTCCTACAATGAGCAGTTCTTC. Translation: CASSLTGQGVFVSYNEQFF.

This clonotype has just a few counts. V is TRBV6-5 and J is TRBJ2-1; TRBD2 is a possible D gene (5 bases). Germline CDR1 and CDR2: MNHEY and SVGAGI. V dropped 2 bases and J dropped 8 bases, with 16 bases sitting between them. This CDR3 contains 15 residues. In nucleotides, the CDR3 is TGTGCCAGCAGTTACATAGCGCCCACGGTGTATGAGCAGTTCTTC. As protein: CASSYIAPTVYEQFF.

The genes are TRBV6-2 or TRBV6-3 and TRBJ1-2; the D gene is possibly TRBD1 (5 bases). Germline CDR1 reads MNHEY; CDR2 reads SVGEGT. CDR3 size: 15 residues. V shed 0 bases and J shed 2 bases, with 10 bases lying between them. CDR3 loop: CASSYSRVPNYGYTF. The CDR3, as DNA: TGTGCCAGCAGTTACTCCAGGGTGCCGAACTATGGCTACACCTTC.

This clonotype was seen only a few times. The chain links TRBV11-2 to TRBJ1-4; no firm D call. The length of the CDR3 is 13 residues. Germline CDR1 reads SGHAT; CDR2 reads FQNNGV. The V gene lost 5 bases and the J gene lost 6 bases, with 10 bases spanning the gap. In DNA, the CDR3 is TGTGCCAGCAGCATGTCCGGAGATGAAAAACTGTTTTTT. It specifies CASSMSGDEKLFF.

This clonotype was seen a single time. The chain recombines TRBV28 with TRBJ2-2; 7 positions match TRBD1. Trimming took 8 bases from V and 0 from J; bases not matched to a gene: 3. CDR1 MDHEN and CDR2 SYDVKM come from the germline V gene. CDR3 length: 14 residues. In DNA, the CDR3 is TGTGCCAGCGACGACAGGGCGAACACCGGGGAGCTGTTTTTT. Protein product: CASDDRANTGELFF.

This chain connects TRBV5-1 to TRBJ2-5; TRBD2 matches 9 bases. CDR1 is SGHRS and CDR2 is YFSETQ in the germline V gene. Germline trimming cut 4 bases from V and 7 bases from J; bases unmatched to any gene: 14. The length of the CDR3 is 16 residues. The CDR3 loop is CASSVQAGGTVGTQYF. DNA of the CDR3: TGCGCCAGCAGCGTCCAAGCGGGGGGAACTGTCGGGACCCAGTACTTC.

This sequence joins TRBV20-1 and TRBJ2-5; tentatively, D is TRBD2 (5 bases). The V gene lost 1 base and the J gene lost 0 bases, with 6 bases spanning the gap. Germline assignment: CDR1 DFQATT and CDR2 SNEGSKA (reference sequence). CDR3 size: 13 residues. The DNA for the CDR3 is TGCAGTGCTAGAGCGGGGTACCAAGAGACCCAGTACTTC. This gives the protein CSARAGYQETQYF.

The chain recombines TRBV5-5 with TRBJ2-3; the D gene is possibly TRBD2 (5 bases). CDR1 and CDR2 (germline): SGHKS, YYEKEE (reference sequence). The CDR3 has 16 amino acids. V lost 1 base and J 5 bases, leaving 17 bases between the germline ends. CDR3 bases: TGTGCCAGCAGCTTGACTCGGGGATGGAGAAAAGATACGCAGTATTTT. Protein sequence: CASSLTRGWRKDTQYF.

The chain uses TRBV5-6 and TRBJ1-1; no clear D gene. Trimming took 6 bases from V and 3 from J, leaving 12 bases between them. There are 13 residues in the CDR3. CDR1 and CDR2 from the germline V gene are SGHDT and YYEEEE. The CDR3 DNA reads as TGTGCCAGCAACTCGTACAGCTACACTGAAGCTTTCTTT. Protein sequence: CASNSYSYTEAFF.

The CDR3 region has the DNA TGTGCCAGCAGTCCCCGACAGGTAGATACGCAGTATTTT. Encoded protein: CASSPRQVDTQYF. The chain couples TRBV6-6 to TRBJ2-3; D is possibly TRBD1 (6 bases). The CDR3 runs to 13 residues. V was shortened by 5 bases and J by 5 bases, with 11 bases between the two germline ends. Germline CDR1 and CDR2: MNHNY and SVGAGI (reference sequence).

This clonotype was recorded a few times. This chain joins TRBV27 and TRBJ2-2; TRBD1 matches at 8 bases. CDR3 length equals 14 residues. The V and J ends lost 6 bases and 2 bases, in that order; junction bases with no gene match: 2. In germline, CDR1 is MNHEY, CDR2 SMNVEV (reference sequence). The CDR3 coding sequence is TGTGCCAGCAGACAGGGGGTAAACACCGGGGAGCTGTTTTTT. It translates to CASRQGVNTGELFF.

The J gene is TRBJ2-7, the V gene TRBV10-3; D possibly matches TRBD1 or TRBD2 (5 bases each). Germline values: CDR1 ENHRY, CDR2 SYGVKD. This CDR3 is 14 amino acids long. V was trimmed by 4 bases and J by 1 base, leaving 11 bases between them. CDR3 coding DNA: TGTGCCATCAGTGGGGAGACAGAGTCCTACGAGCAGTACTTC. It encodes CAISGETESYEQYF.

The genes are TRBV5-1 and TRBJ1-2; no definite D call. The CDR3 is 14 residues long. V was trimmed by 4 bases and J by 0 bases, leaving 10 bases between them. Germline CDR1 SGHRS, CDR2 YFSETQ. The DNA for the CDR3 is TGCGCCAGCAGCCCCTCGTTCACTAACTATGGCTACACCTTC. Amino acid sequence: CASSPSFTNYGYTF.

The V and J genes are TRBV6-6 and TRBJ2-7; 10 nucleotides align to TRBD1. The CDR3 runs to 14 residues. Trimming removed 5 bases from V and 6 bases from J; junction bases left unmatched: 7. CDR1 is MNHNY, CDR2 SVGAGI, per germline (reference sequence). As DNA, the CDR3 is TGTGCCAGCAGTCCCCGGGACAGGGGAGGCGAGCAGTACTTC. Protein: CASSPRDRGGEQYF.